Below are 3 T cell receptor beta chains sequenced from a single sample in a study of blood T cell repertoires in COVID-19. Some clones are missing from TCRdb's copy, which holds only in-frame ones; the method was immunoSEQ multiplex PCR. The sample has fewer than 140,000 clones; roughly 80% are singletons. The sequenced sample was peripheral blood. All receptors come from a woman aged 55-69 years with acute or convalescent COVID-19.

V gene TRBV28 combines with J gene TRBJ1-2; no clear D gene. There are 13 residues in the CDR3. V gave up 5 bases and J gave up 4 bases, with 11 bases separating them. The germline V gene encodes CDR1 MDHEN and CDR2 SYDVKM. The CDR3 DNA is TGTGCCAGCAGTCCCACGGTACTCTATGGCTACACCTTC. This encodes CASSPTVLYGYTF.

V and J are TRBV5-1 and TRBJ1-1; D might be TRBD1 (5 bases). This CDR3 comprises 15 residues. CDR1 is SGHRS and CDR2 is YFSETQ in the germline V gene. V was shortened by 4 bases and J by 6 bases, with 19 bases between the two germline ends. The CDR3 protein is CASSKNFPRGAEAFF. The CDR3, as DNA: TGCGCCAGCAGCAAGAACTTCCCCCGGGGGGCTGAAGCTTTCTTT.

This clone was seen only once. V usage is TRBV7-8 and J usage is TRBJ2-7; D possibly corresponds to TRBD1 (6 bases). Per the germline V gene, CDR1 is SGHVS and CDR2 is FQNEAQ. The CDR3 runs to 14 residues. The ends were cut back, 3 bases at V and 2 bases at J, with 11 bases in the middle. CDR3: CASSFRQGTYEQYF. The CDR3 region has the DNA TGTGCCAGCAGCTTTAGGCAGGGGACCTACGAGCAGTACTTC.